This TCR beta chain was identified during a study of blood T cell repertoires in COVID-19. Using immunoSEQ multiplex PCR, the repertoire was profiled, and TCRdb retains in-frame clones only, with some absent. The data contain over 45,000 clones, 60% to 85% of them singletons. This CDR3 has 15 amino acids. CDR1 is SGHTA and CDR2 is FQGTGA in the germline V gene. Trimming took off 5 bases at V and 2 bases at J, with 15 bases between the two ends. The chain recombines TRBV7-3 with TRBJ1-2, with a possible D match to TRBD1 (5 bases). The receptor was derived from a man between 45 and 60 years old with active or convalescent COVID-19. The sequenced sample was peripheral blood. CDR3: CASSAEGTSNYGYTF. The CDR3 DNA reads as TGTGCCAGCAGCGCGGAGGGGACGTCGAACTATGGCTACACCTTC. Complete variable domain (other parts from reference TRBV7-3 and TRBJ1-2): GAGVSQTPSNKVTEKGKYVELRCDPISGHTALYWYRQSLGQGPEFLIYFQGTGAADDSGLPNDRFFAVRPEGSVSTLKIQRTERGDSAVYLCASSAEGTSNYGYTFGSGTRLTVV.